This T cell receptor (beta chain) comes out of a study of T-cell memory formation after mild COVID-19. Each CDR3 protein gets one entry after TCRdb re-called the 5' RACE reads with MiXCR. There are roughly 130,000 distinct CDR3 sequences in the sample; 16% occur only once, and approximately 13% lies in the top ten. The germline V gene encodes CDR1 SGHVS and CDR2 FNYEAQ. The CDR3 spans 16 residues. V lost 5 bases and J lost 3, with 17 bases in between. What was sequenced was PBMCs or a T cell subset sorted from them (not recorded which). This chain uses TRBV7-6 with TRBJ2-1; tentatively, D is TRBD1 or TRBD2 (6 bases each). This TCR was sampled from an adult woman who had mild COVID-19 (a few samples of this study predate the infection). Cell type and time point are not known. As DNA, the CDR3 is TGTGCCAGCAGCCAATACCAGGGGAGGAACTACAATGAGCAGTTCTTC. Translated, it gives CASSQYQGRNYNEQFF.